The 16 T cell receptor beta chains below were found in one sample sequenced in a study of T cells in localized non-small cell lung cancer. TCRdb's copy holds only in-frame clones and misses some; the assay was immunoSEQ multiplex PCR. The sample lists about 53,000 clones; approximately 80% were seen once. The sample in question was peripheral blood mononuclear cells, obtained before any cancer treatment. These receptors all come from a man aged 35 to 69 with stage III lung adenocarcinoma.

V usage is TRBV27 and J usage is TRBJ2-6; weak D call: TRBD1 (6 bases). The CDR3 has 16 amino acids. CDR1 is MNHEY and CDR2 is SMNVEV in the germline V gene (reference sequence). Trimming took 6 bases from V and 0 from J, leaving 12 bases between them. CDR3 DNA: TGTGCCAGCAGCGGACAGTTTCACTCTGGGGCCAACGTCCTGACTTTC. Amino acids: CASSGQFHSGANVLTF. The entire variable domain, with the rest obtained from reference TRBV27 and TRBJ2-6, is as follows: EAQVTQNPRYLITVTGKKLTVTCSQNMNHEYMSWYRQDPGLGLRQIYYSMNVEVTDKGDVPEGYKVSRKEKRNFPLILESPSPNQTSLYFCASSGQFHSGANVLTFGAGSRLTVL.

The V gene is TRBV14, the J gene TRBJ2-7; 10 nucleotides align to TRBD2. CDR3 size: 16 residues. Germline V gives CDR1 SGHDN, CDR2 FVKESK. The V gene end was trimmed by 1 base and the J gene end by 6 bases; junction bases not matched to a gene: 9. The DNA of the CDR3 is TGTGCCAGCAGCCAAGGGGGCAGCGGGGGGGCTGCCGAGCAGTACTTC. It codes for CASSQGGSGGAAEQYF.

The genes are TRBV7-3 and TRBJ1-6; 7 bases line up with TRBD1. The germline V gene encodes CDR1 SGHTA and CDR2 FQGTGA. CDR3 length equals 14 residues. Trimming at V came to 1 base and at J to 7 bases, leaving 1 base not matched to a gene. CDR3 bases: TGTGCCAGCAGCTTAAACAGGGGAAATTCACCCCTCCACTTT. It encodes CASSLNRGNSPLHF.

This rearrangement joins TRBV2 to TRBJ1-2; the D gene is possibly TRBD1 (5 bases). Germline lookup yields CDR1 SNHLY and CDR2 FYNNEI. The CDR3 is made up of 14 amino acids. The V end was cut by 8 bases, the J end by 3 bases, with 16 bases between. The CDR3 sequence is CASGGDMGYYGYTF. The CDR3 bases are TGTGCCAGCGGGGGGGATATGGGATACTATGGCTACACCTTC.

V usage is TRBV27 and J usage is TRBJ1-4; the D is unclear. The CDR3 contains 16 residues. CDR1 and CDR2 from the germline V gene are MNHEY and SMNVEV (reference sequence). Trimming cost V 6 bases and J 0 bases, with 14 bases left between them. CDR3 loop: CASRSGQVATNEKLFF. CDR3 sequence (DNA): TGTGCCAGCAGGTCCGGGCAGGTGGCAACTAATGAAAAACTGTTTTTT.

The genes are TRBV19 and TRBJ2-3; D is undetermined. CDR3 length equals 14 residues. Trimming stripped 6 bases from V and 0 bases from J, with 10 bases between. CDR1 and CDR2 from the germline V gene are LNHDA and SQIVND (reference sequence). CDR3 in DNA: TGTGCCAGTAGCGACGGCGGTAGCACAGATACGCAGTATTTT. This encodes CASSDGGSTDTQYF.

The gene calls are TRBV27 and TRBJ1-6; TRBD1 might be the D (6 bases). Germline V lookup: CDR1 MNHEY, CDR2 SMNVEV (reference sequence). This CDR3 has 14 amino acids. V dropped 5 bases and J dropped 7 bases, with 12 bases sitting between them. The CDR3 here is CASSPQGENSPLHF. CDR3 in DNA: TGTGCCAGCAGTCCACAGGGCGAGAATTCACCCCTCCACTTT.

The chain combines TRBV5-8 with TRBJ2-1, with TRBD1 matching over 10 bases. This CDR3 contains 16 residues. Germline V gene lookup returns CDR1 SGHTS and CDR2 YDEGEE. V trimming: 3 bases; J trimming: 4 bases; junction bases outside the gene matches: 7. The CDR3: CASSSPRTGGYNEQFF. Written as DNA, the CDR3 is TGTGCCAGCAGCTCCCCACGGACAGGGGGGTACAATGAGCAGTTCTTC. The whole variable domain, filled in from reference TRBV5-8 and TRBJ2-1, reads EAGVTQSPTHLIKTRGQQATLRCSPISGHTSVYWYQQALGLGLQFLLWYDEGEERNRGNFPPRFSGRQFPNYSSELNVNALELEDSALYLCASSSPRTGGYNEQFFGPGTRLTVL.

J is TRBJ2-1 and V is TRBV7-8, with D possibly being TRBD1 or TRBD2 (6 bases each). Per germline, CDR1 SGHVS and CDR2 FQNEAQ. Trimming removed 1 base at V and 3 bases at J, with 10 bases between. CDR3 length equals 15 residues. The CDR3 sequence: CASSLEGGGYNEQFF. The CDR3 DNA sequence: TGTGCCAGCAGCTTAGAGGGGGGAGGCTACAATGAGCAGTTCTTC.

The chain carries TRBV7-9 and TRBJ2-2; TRBD1 agrees at 10 bases. Germline CDR1 and CDR2: SEHNR and FQNEAQ (reference sequence). The CDR3 length is 15 residues. The J segment lost 5 bases and the V segment lost 4 bases, leaving 4 bases of the junction unmatched. CDR3 region: CASSSDRGPTGELFF. The CDR3 coding sequence is TGTGCCAGCAGCTCCGACAGGGGGCCTACCGGGGAGCTGTTTTTT.

This chain uses TRBV2 with TRBJ1-5; 10 bases map to TRBD1. The V segment lost 4 bases and the J segment 5 bases; nucleotides outside the gene matches: 2. Germline V gene data show CDR1 as SNHLY and CDR2 as FYNNEI. There are 14 residues in the CDR3. The CDR3 bases are TGTGCCAGCAGTGGACAGGGGGCCGATCAGCCCCAGCATTTT. Amino acid sequence: CASSGQGADQPQHF.

The V and J genes are TRBV2 and TRBJ1-2; TRBD1 might be the D (5 bases). The CDR3 sequence is 12 residues long. V lost 7 bases and J 8 bases, leaving 14 bases between the germline ends. Germline V gene lookup returns CDR1 SNHLY and CDR2 FYNNEI. CDR3 nucleotides: TGTGCCAGCACCGGAAGTGGGGGAGGCTACACCTTC. This translates into CASTGSGGGYTF.

J is TRBJ1-4 and V is TRBV7-2, with TRBD1 identical over 7 bases. This CDR3 spans 15 amino acids. V shed 3 bases, J shed 7 bases, and the junction held 8 bases outside the gene matches. Germline V lookup: CDR1 SGHTA, CDR2 FQGNSA. CDR3 amino acids: CASSFTGEMGEKLFF. CDR3 nucleotides: TGTGCCAGCAGCTTCACAGGGGAGATGGGTGAAAAACTGTTTTTT.

The rearrangement uses TRBV29-1 and TRBJ2-5; the D gene is possibly TRBD1 (6 bases). CDR3 length: 12 amino acids. CDR1 and CDR2 (germline): SQVTM, ANQGSEA. V shed 5 bases and J shed 7 bases, with 14 bases lying between them. The DNA for the CDR3 is TGCAGCGTTCTCAGGGGCGAAGCGACCCAGTACTTC. Translating it yields CSVLRGEATQYF.

This chain links TRBV6-6 with TRBJ1-1, with D possibly TRBD1 on 5 matching bases. Trimming pared 6 bases from V and 3 bases from J, leaving 17 bases between. The CDR3 is made up of 15 amino acids. Germline CDR1 is MNHNY and CDR2 is SVGAGI (reference sequence). The chain's CDR3 is CASSPRGVWDTEAFF. As DNA, the CDR3 is TGTGCCAGCAGCCCTCGGGGGGTCTGGGACACTGAAGCTTTCTTT.

This chain's CDR3 is CSVEGRSSYNEQFF. For the CDR3, the DNA is TGCAGCGTTGAAGGCCGGAGCTCCTACAATGAGCAGTTCTTC. V is TRBV29-1 and J is TRBJ2-1; D is uncertain. CDR1 is SQVTM, CDR2 ANQGSEA, per germline. The CDR3 has 14 amino acids. V shed 1 base and J shed 0 bases, with 7 bases lying between them.